This T cell receptor (beta chain) was recorded in a study of Graves' ophthalmopathy and Graves' hyperthyroidism. The V gene's germline CDR1 is SQVTM and CDR2 ANQGSEA. This CDR3 has 14 residues. The J segment lost 3 bases and the V segment lost 4 bases, leaving 8 bases of the junction unmatched. In its sample, this clonotype was seen many times. TCR beta CDR3 amplification used RNA transcripts. HTBI-primed first-round RT-PCR preceded second-round multiplex PCR. TCRdb recomputed calls from the multiplex PCR reads with MiXCR, one row per CDR3 protein. The data hold about 340,000 distinct CDR3 sequences, with roughly 15% observed a single time.

This rearrangement joins TRBV29-1 to TRBJ2-7; 8 positions agree with TRBD2. Sequencing input: peripheral blood. The sequence was obtained from an adult man with Graves' ophthalmopathy. CDR3 region: CSVGLAGSSYEQYF. The CDR3 DNA reads as TGCAGCGTTGGTCTAGCGGGCTCTAGCTACGAGCAGTACTTC.